The 14 T cell receptor beta chains listed next were all sequenced from one sample in a study of blood T cell repertoires in COVID-19. Only in-frame clones appear in the TCRdb table, and some are missing; sequencing was by immunoSEQ multiplex PCR. This table holds approximately 470,000 clones, around 87% found once. Sequenced material: PBMCs or T cells enriched from blood (not recorded which). The receptors originated from a woman aged 18-29 years who had recovered from COVID-19.

The chain joins TRBV7-2 to TRBJ2-7; TRBD2 matches 16 bases. The CDR3 is made up of 17 amino acids. Germline assignment: CDR1 SGHTA and CDR2 FQGNSA. Losses at the gene ends were 2 bases for V and 11 bases for J; bases not matched to a gene: 12. This chain's CDR3 is CASSLTPPGTSGGGEYF. CDR3 nucleotides: TGTGCCAGCAGCTTAACTCCACCCGGGACTAGCGGGGGGGGCGAGTACTTC. The full variable domain, rest sourced from reference TRBV7-2 and TRBJ2-7, is GAGVSQSPSNKVTEKGKDVELRCDPISGHTALYWYRQSLGQGLEFLIYFQGNSAPDKSGLPSDRFSAERTGGSVSTLTIQRTQQEDSAVYLCASSLTPPGTSGGGEYFGPGTRLTVT.

The CDR3 DNA is TGTGCCAGCAGCCGTTCCTTAGGGACAGGAGGGGAGACCCAGTACTTC. Translation: CASSRSLGTGGETQYF. The chain combines TRBV14 with TRBJ2-5; TRBD1 matches 8 bases. This CDR3 region has 16 residues. Germline-derived CDR1 and CDR2 are SGHDN and FVKESK. Germline trimming cut 4 bases from V and 5 bases from J; bases unmatched to any gene: 12.

This chain links TRBV30 with TRBJ1-2, with D unresolved. Germline V gene lookup returns CDR1 GTSNPN and CDR2 SVGIG (reference sequence). The CDR3 has 13 residues. Trimming cost V 0 bases and J 8 bases, with 13 bases left between them. The CDR3 nucleotides are TGTGCCTGGAGTGTAAGGGTGGAGGGAGGCTACACCTTC. As protein: CAWSVRVEGGYTF.

The chain carries TRBV11-2 and TRBJ1-5; 9 bases are a match to TRBD1. The V gene end was trimmed by 5 bases and the J gene end by 1 base; junction bases not matched to a gene: 6. Germline V gene sequence: CDR1 SGHAT, CDR2 FQNNGV. This CDR3 has 16 amino acids. CDR3 nucleotides: TGTGCCAGCAGCCTCGACAGGGGGGGAAGCAATCAGCCCCAGCATTTT. This translates into CASSLDRGGSNQPQHF.

The genes are TRBV18 and TRBJ1-1; TRBD1 might be the D (5 bases). CDR1 is KGHSH, CDR2 LQKENI, per germline. V was cut by 2 bases and J by 7 bases, with 11 bases left in between. CDR3 length: 13 residues. CDR3: CASSPRGDGEAFF. The CDR3 DNA reads TGTGCCAGCTCACCAAGGGGTGACGGTGAAGCTTTCTTT.

The chain links TRBV7-9 to TRBJ2-5; 10 bases match TRBD1. This CDR3 comprises 15 residues. Trimming at V came to 2 bases and at J to 3 bases, leaving 3 bases not matched to a gene. CDR1 and CDR2 (germline): SEHNR, FQNEAQ (reference sequence). The CDR3 region has the DNA TGTGCCAGCAGCTTACGCGGGACAGGGGAAGAGACCCAGTACTTC. Its translation: CASSLRGTGEETQYF.

This clone has a single count. The chain recombines TRBV5-1 with TRBJ1-1, with TRBD1 identical over 7 bases. CDR3 size: 15 residues. Looked up from germline, CDR1 is SGHRS and CDR2 is YFSETQ. Unmatched junction bases numbered 11, after V lost 4 bases and J lost 5 bases. The CDR3: CASSPHGTAGTEAFF. The CDR3, as DNA: TGCGCCAGCAGCCCACACGGGACAGCTGGGACTGAAGCTTTCTTT.

The chain has TRBV19 and TRBJ1-4; unclear D gene. The CDR3 consists of 14 residues. Germline V lookup: CDR1 LNHDA, CDR2 SQIVND (reference sequence). V was clipped by 10 bases and J by 7 bases, with 19 bases between them. CDR3 in amino acids: CATHPEGLVEKLFF. For the CDR3, the DNA is TGTGCCACCCACCCGGAGGGTCTGGTTGAAAAACTGTTTTTT.

The chain recombines TRBV5-1 with TRBJ1-4, with unresolved D. CDR1 and CDR2 (germline): SGHRS, YFSETQ. The CDR3 contains 15 residues. V lost 3 bases and J 3 bases, leaving 12 bases between the germline ends. CDR3 coding DNA: TGCGCCAGCAGCTCGTACGGGGAGGCTAATGAAAAACTGTTTTTT. Translation gives CASSSYGEANEKLFF.

The genes are TRBV11-2 and TRBJ1-2; D possibly corresponds to TRBD1 (5 bases). Germline lookup yields CDR1 SGHAT and CDR2 FQNNGV. The CDR3 totals 12 residues. V lost 1 base, J lost 7 bases, and 7 bases lay in between. The CDR3 sequence: CASSLGGLGYTF. In DNA, the CDR3 is TGTGCCAGCAGCTTAGGGGGCCTTGGCTACACCTTC.

The chain joins TRBV30 to TRBJ1-5; perhaps TRBD1 as D (6 bases). Germline V gives CDR1 GTSNPN, CDR2 SVGIG (reference sequence). The CDR3 contains 17 residues. Trimming stripped 3 bases from V and 0 bases from J, with 18 bases between. CDR3 amino acids: CAWRPGQPTYSNQPQHF. In DNA, the CDR3 is TGTGCCTGGAGGCCCGGACAGCCAACTTATAGCAATCAGCCCCAGCATTTT.

The genes are TRBV6-4 and TRBJ1-2; D is uncertain. The ends were cut back, 0 bases at V and 5 bases at J, with 10 bases in the middle. The CDR3 runs to 14 residues. CDR1 and CDR2 (germline): MRHNA, SNTAGT. The CDR3 DNA reads TGTGCCAGCAGTGACTCGTACGGGTCGTATGGCTACACCTTC. This codes for CASSDSYGSYGYTF.

J is TRBJ2-5 and V is TRBV24-1, with D perhaps matching TRBD2 (5 bases). CDR3 length: 15 amino acids. The germline CDR1 and CDR2 sequences are KGHDR and SFDVKD. V dropped 2 bases and J dropped 1 base, with 10 bases sitting between them. CDR3 sequence (DNA): TGTGCCACCAGTGATTCCCGAGCGGCCCAAGAGACCCAGTACTTC. Translating gives CATSDSRAAQETQYF.

This chain connects TRBV5-4 to TRBJ2-7, with 8 bases that match TRBD1. J gave up 3 bases and V 2 bases, and 4 bases lay outside the gene matches. CDR1 and CDR2 from the germline V gene are SGHNT and YYREEE (reference sequence). This CDR3 is 14 amino acids long. CDR3 residues: CASSFRDRHYEQYF. The CDR3 DNA reads TGTGCCAGCAGCTTCCGGGACAGGCACTACGAGCAGTACTTC.